Sequencing of this T cell receptor (beta chain) was carried out in a study of T cell responses to AZD1222 COVID-19 vaccine. Study results and caveats: The study found vaccine-associated CD4 TCRs spanning spike, dominant at 160-218 and 743-854.

The method was immunoSEQ multiplex PCR; TCRdb's version includes in-frame clones alone and lacks a portion of them. The sample holds some 150,000 clones, approximately 94% seen once. The V end lost 2 bases, the J end lost 4 bases, and 20 bases lay between the germline ends. The CDR3 totals 17 residues. Per germline, CDR1 LNHDA and CDR2 SQIVND (reference sequence). On this clone itself: Antigen specificity is unknown.

Here the sequenced sample was peripheral blood, taken on day 0 of AZD1222 vaccination. The chain links TRBV19 to TRBJ1-2; tentative D call: TRBD1 (6 bases). The TCR was taken from an adult in good health. The CDR3 DNA reads as TGTGCCAGTAGTATATCCCCCGGGGGCCTTTTAATCTATGGCTACACCTTC. As protein: CASSISPGGLLIYGYTF. The full variable domain, completed using reference TRBV19 and TRBJ1-2, is DGGITQSPKYLFRKEGQNVTLSCEQNLNHDAMYWYRQDPGQGLRLIYYSQIVNDFQKGDIAEGYSVSREKKESFPLTVTSAQKNPTAFYLCASSISPGGLLIYGYTFGSGTRLTVV.